This T cell receptor (beta chain) was profiled in a study of read filtering for tumor transcriptome and immune sequencing. Study results and limitations: Single-read clonotypes: about 81.9% of IR-seq clonotypes (around 3.6% of reads), about 75% of RNA-seq clonotypes (roughly 45% of reads). Even smaller IR-seq throughput identified most shared clonotypes.

Bone marrow was sampled from every patient at the time of active disease. This library used around 400 ng RNA and molecular barcoded adaptors spanning alpha/delta and beta/gamma chains. TCRdb re-called the reads through MiXCR, storing one row per CDR3 protein. The data contain over 45,000 distinct CDR3 sequences, less than 15% of them seen just once; the ten biggest clones take up less than 15%. This clonotype appeared many times. Its cognate antigen is unknown. Trimming stripped 7 bases from V and 5 bases from J, with 8 bases between. This CDR3 contains 11 residues. CDR1 is MNHEY, CDR2 SVGEGT, per germline.

The J gene is TRBJ2-5, the V gene TRBV6-2 or TRBV6-3, with TRBD2 as a possible D gene (5 bases). The clonotype originates from a donor over 35 with multiple myeloma. Sequencing was performed on a population of CD138-negative cells sorted from bone marrow. For the CDR3, the DNA is TGTGCCAGCATGACGGGGGAGACCCAGTACTTC. Its translation: CASMTGETQYF.